Sequencing of this T cell receptor (beta chain) was carried out in a study of blood T cell repertoires in COVID-19 (dated by TCRdb to about 2020). Study-level background: Collaborator samples came from the United States, Italy and Spain and covered acute and convalescent phases of COVID-19. The sample metadata nearly always contained a de-identified subject ID, COVID-19 status, age in years and sex. Where HLA class I and class II types were available, the types were taken from metadata supplied by the sample provider, not from assay-based typing. The prospective study material was composed of cDNA or gDNA derived from T cells, B-cell-depleted T cells, or PBMCs. The repertoires were made available in a free public database intended to serve as a resource for research on the immune response to SARS-CoV-2. Samples were obtained from the ongoing ImmuneRACE study (first 160 participants) and from some 1,200 subjects provided by 6 global collaborators. The dataset comprised deeply sampled blood TCRbeta repertoires from subjects exposed to, actively infected with, or recovered from COVID-19.

Including the terminal cysteine and phenylalanine, the CDR3 comprises 15 residues. Of all the DNA, just the CDR3 is kept, 45 bases in frame from base 1. CDR1 and CDR2 are drawn from the germline V gene: SQVTM, ANQGSEA. The germline ends are 17 bases apart after V is trimmed by 6 bases and J by 0 bases. Enrolling through a virtual design, the prospective study's participants ranged in age from roughly 18 to 100 years and lived across some 23 United States geographic areas. To assign participants to cohorts, the prospective study relied on clinical history that participants themselves reported in a screening survey and a study questionnaire. A participant counted as exposed if, within 2 weeks of entering the study, that participant had been in contact with someone who had a PCR-confirmed or clinician-diagnosed COVID-19 case. In the prospective study, mobile phlebotomists collected whole blood, serum and a nasopharyngeal or oropharyngeal swab from each participant. Additional blood draws and questionnaires over an approximately 2-month period could optionally be provided by prospective study participants. Prospective study blood samples were shipped either frozen or at room temperature before DNA extraction.

What the work shows at the level of the full study, not this receptor alone: The amount of clinical and demographic metadata varied by source and participant and was provided uncurated.

As to this clone: Its binding antigen is unknown. No base qualities exist here, and no much larger clone lies one base off it.

The immunoSEQ Assay, a bias-controlled multiplex PCR, was used to amplify TCRbeta CDR3 regions from genomic DNA. Per the source publication's procedure: Nucleated cell counts per sample were estimated from amplification of reference gene primers within the assay. To quantify the absolute abundance of each unique TCRbeta CDR3 rearrangement, sequence reads were collapsed and filtered. Productive Simpson clonality was computed per sample as the square root of Simpson's diversity index over productive rearrangements. Entries here come from immuneACCESS through TCRdb and include only in-frame sequences with V and J called. Some clones fail to appear in such tables; in the studies checked, an unresolved V gene covers under half of the shortfall, and the cause of the remainder is unknown. V, J and clone size are taken as reported in that table, and D and trimming were inferred from the DNA itself. This sample has fewer than 350,000 clones in its table, and 88% of those were observed once. Just over 1% of the sample rests with the top ten.

The receptor comes from a woman under 40 who had been exposed to COVID-19. The chain is encoded by TRBV29-1 joined to TRBJ1-1, with an unclear D gene assignment. The specimen was PBMCs or T cells enriched from blood (not recorded which). The sequenced DNA is TGCAGCGTCCAACCCAACCTCCGGGTGAACACTGAAGCTTTCTTT. Translated, it gives CSVQPNLRVNTEAFF.